Shown below are 26 T cell receptor beta chains from a single sample sequenced in a study of OX40 agonist ivuxolimab in advanced cancers. Produced via immunoSEQ multiplex PCR; TCRdb's table is partial and in-frame only. The repertoire holds 55,000 or so clones, with 87% as singletons. Sequences were derived from CD4+ or CD8+ T cells sorted from blood, sampled in a trial of the OX40 agonist ivuxolimab. The receptors derive from an adult with an advanced solid tumor such as melanoma, head and neck, liver or kidney cancer.

This sequence joins TRBV19 and TRBJ2-5; 8 bases agree with TRBD2. J gave up 7 bases and V 0 bases, and 7 bases lay outside the gene matches. The germline V gene encodes CDR1 LNHDA and CDR2 SQIVND (reference sequence). The CDR3 loop spans 15 amino acids. The CDR3 bases are TGTGCCAGTAGTATAGAACCGGGAGGGTTCGGGACCCAGTACTTC. Its translation is CASSIEPGGFGTQYF. Full variable domain (outside the CDR3, taken from reference TRBV19 and TRBJ2-5): DGGITQSPKYLFRKEGQNVTLSCEQNLNHDAMYWYRQDPGQGLRLIYYSQIVNDFQKGDIAEGYSVSREKKESFPLTVTSAQKNPTAFYLCASSIEPGGFGTQYFGPGTRLLVL.

The chain joins TRBV28 to TRBJ2-7; no clear D. Trimming stripped 5 bases from V and 3 bases from J, with 8 bases between. The germline V gene has CDR1 MDHEN and CDR2 SYDVKM. The CDR3 runs to 12 residues. Written as DNA, the CDR3 is TGTGCCAGCAGTCCTAACGTCTACGAGCAGTACTTC. This codes for CASSPNVYEQYF.

The chain has TRBV5-4 and TRBJ2-2; D may be TRBD2 (7 bases). Per the germline V gene, CDR1 is SGHNT and CDR2 is YYREEE (reference sequence). V lost 5 bases and J 1 base, leaving 18 bases between the germline ends. This CDR3 contains 17 residues. CDR3 protein: CASSPGASGMNTGELFF. CDR3 nucleotide sequence: TGTGCCAGCAGTCCGGGGGCCAGCGGGATGAACACCGGGGAGCTGTTTTTT.

This clone was picked up one time. The junction shows a germline mismatch at one end, possibly a read error. The gene calls are TRBV7-7 and TRBJ2-2, with D perhaps TRBD2 (6 bases). In germline, CDR1 is SSHAT, CDR2 FNYEAQ (reference sequence). CDR3 length equals 14 residues. The CDR3 loop reads CASSRGAGTGELFF. DNA of the CDR3: TGTGCTAGCAGCCGCGGGGCGGGCACCGGGGAGCTGTTTTTT. Looking up the rest from reference TRBV7-7 and TRBJ2-2 gives the full variable domain: GAGVSQSPRYKVTKRGQDVTLRCDPISSHATLYWYQQALGQGPEFLTYFNYEAQPDKSGLPSDRFSAERPEGSISTLTIQRTEQRDSAMYRCASSRGAGTGELFFGEGSRLTVL.

The table lists this clone with a count of one. The V gene is TRBV12-5, the J gene TRBJ2-3; weak D call: TRBD1 (5 bases). CDR1 is LGHNT and CDR2 is FRNRAP in the germline V gene. The V end lost 5 bases, the J end lost 3 bases, and 9 bases lay between the germline ends. The CDR3 is 13 residues long. The CDR3 nucleotides are TGTGCTAGTGGTCTACAGGCTACAGATACGCAGTATTTT. Translated: CASGLQATDTQYF.

V is TRBV5-5 and J is TRBJ2-3; unclear D gene. Germline V CDR1 and CDR2: SGHKS, YYEKEE (reference sequence). V gave up 0 bases and J gave up 4 bases, with 6 bases separating them. The CDR3 has 13 amino acids. The CDR3 nucleotides are TGTGCCAGCAGCTTGGAACCCCCAGATACGCAGTATTTT. As protein: CASSLEPPDTQYF.

This clone was counted a few times. The chain uses TRBV6-1 and TRBJ1-4; TRBD1 might be the D (6 bases). Germline loops: CDR1 MNHNS, CDR2 SASEGT. The CDR3 sequence is 18 residues long. Trimming left V 0 bases short and J 4 bases short, with 18 bases between. CDR3 protein: CASSEAQGTGRDNEKLFF. The CDR3 nucleotides are TGTGCCAGCAGTGAAGCGCAGGGGACCGGGAGGGATAATGAAAAACTGTTTTTT.

The chain uses TRBV6-5 and TRBJ1-2; D is unclear. In germline, CDR1 is MNHEY, CDR2 SVGAGI. V gave up 4 bases and J gave up 8 bases, with 17 bases separating them. This CDR3 is built from 14 residues. Here the CDR3 DNA reads TGTGCCAGCAGTTCCTACTCCTTTGGGCAAGGCTACACCTTC. This sequence encodes CASSSYSFGQGYTF.

CDR3 loop: CASSAAYEQYF. As DNA, the CDR3 is TGTGCCAGCTCGGCAGCCTACGAGCAGTACTTC. The chain uses TRBV6-6 and TRBJ2-7; D gene uncertain. Between the trimmed V and J ends, which lost 8 bases and 2 bases, there was a span of 7 bases. The V gene's germline CDR1 is MNHNY and CDR2 SVGAGI (reference sequence). The CDR3 extends over 11 amino acids.

The chain employs TRBV5-5 and TRBJ1-1, with D perhaps matching TRBD1 (5 bases). The CDR3 sequence is 14 residues long. Germline V lookup: CDR1 SGHKS, CDR2 YYEKEE (reference sequence). The V and J ends lost 1 base and 3 bases respectively, with 10 bases between them. The CDR3 here is CASSLRGGDTEAFF. The CDR3 nucleotides are TGTGCCAGCAGCTTGCGGGGAGGGGACACTGAAGCTTTCTTT.

This chain links TRBV10-2 with TRBJ2-5, with D possibly being TRBD1 (7 bases). From germline, CDR1 is WSHSY and CDR2 SAAADI. The CDR3 has 12 residues. V was shortened by 8 bases and J by 5 bases, with 12 bases between the two germline ends. As DNA, the CDR3 is TGCGCCAGCCGGGACAGCGGGGAGACCCAGTACTTC. Translation gives CASRDSGETQYF.

The chain has TRBV19 and TRBJ1-3; no definite D call. Germline values: CDR1 LNHDA, CDR2 SQIVND (reference sequence). The ends were cut back, 6 bases at V and 0 bases at J, with 9 bases in the middle. This CDR3 is built from 14 residues. As DNA, the CDR3 is TGTGCCAGTAGCCCAGGAGCCTCTGGAAACACCATATATTTT. This translates into CASSPGASGNTIYF. The full variable domain, completed using reference TRBV19 and TRBJ1-3, is DGGITQSPKYLFRKEGQNVTLSCEQNLNHDAMYWYRQDPGQGLRLIYYSQIVNDFQKGDIAEGYSVSREKKESFPLTVTSAQKNPTAFYLCASSPGASGNTIYFGEGSWLTVV.

The chain combines TRBV7-8 with TRBJ2-7; D uncertain. Germline V lookup: CDR1 SGHVS, CDR2 FQNEAQ. Trimming stripped 0 bases from V and 2 bases from J, with 8 bases between. The CDR3 has 14 residues. In DNA, the CDR3 is TGTGCCAGCAGCTTAGCTAACTCGCCCTACGAGCAGTACTTC. Its protein product is CASSLANSPYEQYF.

J is TRBJ2-7 and V is TRBV19; D might be TRBD1 or TRBD2, each matching 5 bases. The V gene's germline CDR1 is LNHDA and CDR2 SQIVND (reference sequence). The CDR3 consists of 12 residues. The V end was cut by 8 bases, the J end by 6 bases, with 14 bases between. CDR3 coding DNA: TGTGCCAGTTTTGGGGGAAGGTTCGAGCAGTACTTC. Protein sequence: CASFGGRFEQYF.

J is TRBJ2-5 and V is TRBV30; TRBD2 matches 7 bases. The CDR3 is 16 residues long. After removal of 2 bases from V and 4 bases from J, the junction contained 13 bases not matched to a gene. Germline V CDR1 and CDR2: GTSNPN, SVGIG (reference sequence). CDR3 residues: CAWSWLKRDLRETQYF. The DNA for the CDR3 is TGTGCCTGGAGTTGGCTTAAGCGGGACTTAAGAGAGACCCAGTACTTC.

V and J are TRBV4-1 and TRBJ2-2; 12 bases are shared with TRBD1. Looked up from germline, CDR1 is MGHRA and CDR2 is YSYEKL. V lost 0 bases to trimming and J lost 7 bases; unmatched junction nucleotides: 6. The CDR3 loop spans 17 amino acids. The CDR3 bases are TGCGCCAGCAGCCAAGAATTGGGGACAGGGGGCCTCGGGGAGCTGTTTTTT. Translating gives CASSQELGTGGLGELFF.

CDR3: CASSNRQGYNEQFF. CDR3 DNA sequence: TGTGCCAGCAGCAACCGACAGGGCTACAATGAGCAGTTCTTC. The gene calls are TRBV9 and TRBJ2-1, with 7 bases identical to TRBD1. This CDR3 spans 14 amino acids. Germline CDR1 SGDLS, CDR2 YYNGEE. V was clipped by 4 bases and J by 3 bases; unmatched bases: 4.

V gene TRBV4-2 combines with J gene TRBJ1-2; TRBD1 matches 10 bases. Germline trimming cut 4 bases from V and 2 bases from J; bases unmatched to any gene: 7. The germline gives CDR1 LGHNA, CDR2 YNFKEQ. The CDR3 has 16 amino acids. DNA for the CDR3: TGTGCCAGCAGCCCAGACAGGGGGCCGCCCAACTATGGCTACACCTTC. This sequence encodes CASSPDRGPPNYGYTF.

The chain combines TRBV5-1 with TRBJ2-7, with 8 positions matching TRBD2. Germline assignment: CDR1 SGHRS and CDR2 YFSETQ. This CDR3 region has 18 residues. V trimming: 0 bases; J trimming: 4 bases; junction bases outside the gene matches: 15. CDR3 sequence reads: CASSLAPDSISGIYEQYF. CDR3 DNA: TGCGCCAGCAGCTTGGCACCCGATTCCATTAGCGGGATTTACGAGCAGTACTTC.

V is TRBV6-5 and J is TRBJ1-1; D gene ambiguous. The CDR3 covers 15 residues. Deletions cut 4 bases from V and 4 bases from J, with 16 bases between. In germline, CDR1 is MNHEY, CDR2 SVGAGI. CDR3 amino acids: CASSFGRGSVTEAFF. In DNA, the CDR3 is TGTGCCAGCAGTTTTGGGCGAGGGTCGGTCACTGAAGCTTTCTTT.

On this clone: The junction and the germline gene differ at one end; a read error may be behind it. V usage is TRBV7-7 and J usage is TRBJ2-2; 7 bases align to TRBD1. Germline assignment: CDR1 SSHAT and CDR2 FNYEAQ (reference sequence). This CDR3 is 14 amino acids long. The CDR3 loop is CASSVDRDSGELFF. DNA of the CDR3: TGTGCTAGCAGCGTAGACAGGGATTCCGGGGAGCTGTTTTTT.

The V and J genes are TRBV6-6 and TRBJ2-7; 7 nucleotides match TRBD2. J gave up 0 bases and V 6 bases, and 8 bases lay outside the gene matches. Looked up from germline, CDR1 is MNHNY and CDR2 is SVGAGI (reference sequence). CDR3 size: 15 residues. The CDR3 nucleotides read TGTGCCAGCAGCCCCTGGGGGGGGAGCTCCTACGAGCAGTACTTC. Translating gives CASSPWGGSSYEQYF.

V and J are TRBV7-3 and TRBJ1-3; D is undetermined. The CDR3 covers 12 residues. The germline CDR1 and CDR2 sequences are SGHTA and FQGTGA. V was shortened by 5 bases and J by 5 bases, with 7 bases between the two germline ends. CDR3 in amino acids: CASSPDRNTIYF. CDR3 DNA sequence: TGTGCCAGCAGCCCAGACAGAAACACCATATATTTT.

The chain joins TRBV2 to TRBJ2-1; D may correspond to TRBD1 or TRBD2 (6 bases each). The CDR3 loop spans 14 amino acids. CDR1 SNHLY and CDR2 FYNNEI come from the germline V gene. V lost 7 bases and J 2 bases, leaving 12 bases between the germline ends. The CDR3 spells CASTWRDTYNEQFF. In DNA, the CDR3 is TGTGCCAGCACCTGGCGGGACACCTACAATGAGCAGTTCTTC.

The V gene is TRBV6-1, the J gene TRBJ1-5; maybe TRBD1 (5 bases). Trimming removed 1 base at V and 2 bases at J, with 12 bases between. The CDR3 is made up of 16 amino acids. CDR1 and CDR2 from the germline V gene are MNHNS and SASEGT. CDR3 residues: CASSEGFVGGNQPQHF. The CDR3 DNA follows: TGTGCCAGCAGTGAAGGGTTCGTGGGGGGCAATCAGCCCCAGCATTTT.

Points on this clone: This probably arose from a read error, given a far larger clone one base away. The rearrangement joins TRBV7-9 to TRBJ2-7; 7 nucleotides match TRBD2. Per germline, CDR1 SEHNR and CDR2 FQNEAQ (reference sequence). J gave up 0 bases and V 3 bases, and 8 bases lay outside the gene matches. The CDR3 is 16 amino acids. CDR3 bases: TGTGCCAGCAGCTTGGGTCTAGCGGCCGTCTCCTACGAGCAGTACTTC. Amino acid sequence: CASSLGLAAVSYEQYF.